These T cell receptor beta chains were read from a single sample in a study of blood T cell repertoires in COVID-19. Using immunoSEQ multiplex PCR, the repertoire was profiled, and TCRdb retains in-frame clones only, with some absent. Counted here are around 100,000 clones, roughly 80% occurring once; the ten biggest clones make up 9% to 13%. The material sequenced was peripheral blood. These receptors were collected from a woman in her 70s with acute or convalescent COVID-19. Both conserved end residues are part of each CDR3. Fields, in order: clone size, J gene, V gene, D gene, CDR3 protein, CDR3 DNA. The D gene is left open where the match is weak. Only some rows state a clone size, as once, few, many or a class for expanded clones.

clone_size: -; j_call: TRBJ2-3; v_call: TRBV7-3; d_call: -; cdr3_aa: CASSLLRGTDTQYF; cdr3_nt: TGTGCCAGCAGCCTCTTGCGGGGCACAGATACGCAGTATTTT
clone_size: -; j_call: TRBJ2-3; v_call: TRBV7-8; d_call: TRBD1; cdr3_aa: CASSLDRTGPTDTQYF; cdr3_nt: TGTGCCAGCAGCTTAGATAGGACAGGCCCCACAGATACGCAGTATTTT
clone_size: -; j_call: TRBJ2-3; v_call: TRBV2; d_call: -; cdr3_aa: CASAVRRTDTQYF; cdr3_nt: TGTGCCAGCGCGGTGCGACGCACAGATACGCAGTATTTT
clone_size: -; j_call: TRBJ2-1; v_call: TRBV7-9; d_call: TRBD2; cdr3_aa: CASSLGASGGPHEQFF; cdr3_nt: TGTGCCAGCAGCTTAGGCGCCAGCGGGGGGCCACATGAGCAGTTCTTC
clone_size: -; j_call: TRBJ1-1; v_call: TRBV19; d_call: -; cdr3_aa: CASSVDRNTEAFF; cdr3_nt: TGTGCCAGTAGTGTGGACAGGAACACTGAAGCTTTCTTT
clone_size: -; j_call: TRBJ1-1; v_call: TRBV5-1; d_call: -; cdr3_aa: CASRAGSHWNTEAFF; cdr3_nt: TGCGCCAGCAGAGCCGGGAGCCATTGGAACACTGAAGCTTTCTTT
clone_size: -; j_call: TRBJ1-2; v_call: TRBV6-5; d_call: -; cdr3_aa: CASYPGGFWGYTF; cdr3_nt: TGTGCCAGTTATCCCGGGGGGTTCTGGGGCTACACCTTC
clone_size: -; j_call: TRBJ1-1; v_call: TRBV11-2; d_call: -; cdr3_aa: CASSPGGSRDTEAFF; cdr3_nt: TGTGCCAGCAGCCCGGGAGGGTCCAGGGACACTGAAGCTTTCTTT
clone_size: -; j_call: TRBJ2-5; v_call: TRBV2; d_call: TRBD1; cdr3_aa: CASRDRGGKIETQYF; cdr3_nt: TGTGCCAGCAGGGACAGGGGGGGGAAAATTGAGACCCAGTACTTC
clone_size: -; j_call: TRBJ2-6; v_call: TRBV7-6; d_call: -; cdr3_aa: CASSLGATGANVLTF; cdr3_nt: TGTGCCAGCAGCTTAGGAGCGACTGGGGCCAACGTCCTGACTTTC
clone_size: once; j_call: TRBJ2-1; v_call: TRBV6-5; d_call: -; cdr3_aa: CASSYLLASAYNEQFF; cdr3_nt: TGTGCCAGCAGTTACCTGCTCGCTAGCGCTTACAATGAGCAGTTCTTC
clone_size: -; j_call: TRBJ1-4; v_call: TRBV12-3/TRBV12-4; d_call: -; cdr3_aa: CASSLGAREKLFF; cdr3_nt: TGTGCCAGCAGTCTGGGGGCGCGTGAAAAACTGTTTTTT
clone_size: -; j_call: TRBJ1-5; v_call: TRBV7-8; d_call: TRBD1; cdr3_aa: CASSLGDSYSNQPQHF; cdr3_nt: TGTGCCAGCAGCTTAGGGGACAGTTATAGCAATCAGCCCCAGCATTTT
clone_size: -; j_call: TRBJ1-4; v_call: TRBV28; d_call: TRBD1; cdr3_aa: CASSARTGPNEKLFF; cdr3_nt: TGTGCCAGCAGTGCCAGGACAGGACCTAATGAAAAACTGTTTTTT
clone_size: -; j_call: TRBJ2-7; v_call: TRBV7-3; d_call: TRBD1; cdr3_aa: CASSLRDRTYEQYF; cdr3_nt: TGTGCCAGCAGCCTGCGGGACAGGACCTACGAGCAGTACTTC
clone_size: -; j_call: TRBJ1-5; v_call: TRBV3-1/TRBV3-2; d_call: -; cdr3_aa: CASSQDYNQPQHF; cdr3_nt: TGTGCCAGCAGCCAAGATTACAATCAGCCCCAGCATTTT
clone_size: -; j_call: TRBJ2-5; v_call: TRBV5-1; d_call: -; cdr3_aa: CASSSLVQETQYF; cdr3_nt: TGCGCCAGCAGCTCACTAGTCCAAGAGACCCAGTACTTC
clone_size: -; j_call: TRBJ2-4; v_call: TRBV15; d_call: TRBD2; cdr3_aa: CATSLEAASGAKNIQYF; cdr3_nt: TGTGCCACCAGCCTAGAGGCGGCTAGCGGAGCCAAAAACATTCAGTACTTC
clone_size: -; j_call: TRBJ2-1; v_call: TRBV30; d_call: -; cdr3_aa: CAWSVVVSLEQFF; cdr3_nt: TGTGCCTGGAGTGTCGTTGTGTCTCTTGAGCAGTTCTTC
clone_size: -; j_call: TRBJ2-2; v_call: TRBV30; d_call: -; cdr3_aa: CAWSLGTPGELFF; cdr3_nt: TGTGCCTGGAGTTTAGGGACACCCGGGGAGCTGTTTTTT
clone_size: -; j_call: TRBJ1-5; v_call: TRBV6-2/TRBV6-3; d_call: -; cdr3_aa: CASSYEGKVGQPQHF; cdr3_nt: TGTGCCAGCAGTTACGAGGGAAAAGTAGGCCAGCCCCAGCATTTT
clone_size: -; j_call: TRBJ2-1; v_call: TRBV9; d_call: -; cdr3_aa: CASSGRRTARSYNEQFF; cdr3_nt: TGTGCCAGCAGCGGAAGAAGGACAGCTCGCTCCTACAATGAGCAGTTCTTC
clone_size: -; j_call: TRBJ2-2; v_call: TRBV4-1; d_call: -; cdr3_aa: CASSQWDSPELFF; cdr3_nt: TGCGCCAGCAGCCAATGGGACTCTCCTGAGCTGTTTTTT
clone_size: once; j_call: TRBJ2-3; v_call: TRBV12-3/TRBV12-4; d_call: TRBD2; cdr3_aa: CASSLVRGTQYF; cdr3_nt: TGTGCCAGCAGTTTAGTGCGGGGGACGCAGTATTTT
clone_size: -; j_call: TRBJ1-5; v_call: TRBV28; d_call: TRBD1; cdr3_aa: CASSWGTVGNQPQHF; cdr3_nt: TGTGCCAGCAGTTGGGGGACAGTGGGCAATCAGCCCCAGCATTTT
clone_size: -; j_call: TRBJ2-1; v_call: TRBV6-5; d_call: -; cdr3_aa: CASSYSTPDSNNEQFF; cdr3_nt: TGTGCCAGCAGTTACTCGACCCCGGACAGTAACAATGAGCAGTTCTTC
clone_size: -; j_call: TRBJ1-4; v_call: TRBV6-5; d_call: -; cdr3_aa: CASSSQGRAEKLFF; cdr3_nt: TGTGCCAGCAGTTCACAGGGTCGAGCTGAAAAACTGTTTTTT
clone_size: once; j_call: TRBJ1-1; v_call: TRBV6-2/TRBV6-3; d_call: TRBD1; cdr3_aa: CASSPQGETEAFF; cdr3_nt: TGTGCCAGCAGTCCACAGGGGGAGACTGAAGCTTTCTTT
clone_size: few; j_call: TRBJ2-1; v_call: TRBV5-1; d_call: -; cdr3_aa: CASSFGGGKGNEQFF; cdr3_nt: TGCGCCAGCAGCTTTGGTGGGGGGAAGGGCAATGAGCAGTTCTTC
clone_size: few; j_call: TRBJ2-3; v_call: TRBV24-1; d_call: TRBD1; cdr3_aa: CATSARDRGGTDTQYF; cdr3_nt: TGTGCCACCAGTGCTAGGGACAGGGGGGGCACAGATACGCAGTATTTT
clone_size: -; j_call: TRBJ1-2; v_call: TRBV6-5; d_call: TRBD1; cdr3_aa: CASIRDREIYGYTF; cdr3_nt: TGTGCCAGCATAAGGGACAGGGAAATCTATGGCTACACCTTC
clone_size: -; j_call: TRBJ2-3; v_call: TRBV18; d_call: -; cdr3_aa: CASSPLSSTDTQYF; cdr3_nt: TGTGCCAGCTCACCACTCTCTAGCACAGATACGCAGTATTTT
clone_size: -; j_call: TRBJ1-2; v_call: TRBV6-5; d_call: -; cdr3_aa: CASRGPNRLYGYTF; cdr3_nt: TGTGCCAGCAGGGGGCCCAATCGACTCTATGGCTACACCTTC
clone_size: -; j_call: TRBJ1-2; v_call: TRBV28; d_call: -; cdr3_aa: CASEKGSPYNYGYTF; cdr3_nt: TGTGCCAGCGAAAAGGGGTCCCCCTACAACTATGGCTACACCTTC
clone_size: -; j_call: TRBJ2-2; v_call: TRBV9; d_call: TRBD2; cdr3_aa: CASSVELAGDAGELFF; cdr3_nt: TGTGCCAGCAGCGTAGAGCTAGCGGGGGACGCCGGGGAGCTGTTTTTT
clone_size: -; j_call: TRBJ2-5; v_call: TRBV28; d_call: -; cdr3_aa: CASSLSGGSQETQYF; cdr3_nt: TGTGCCAGCAGTTTGAGTGGGGGGTCGCAAGAGACCCAGTACTTC
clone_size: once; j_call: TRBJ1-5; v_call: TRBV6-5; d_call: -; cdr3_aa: CASRIRGGNQPQHF; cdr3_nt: TGTGCCAGCCGAATTCGCGGGGGCAATCAGCCCCAGCATTTT
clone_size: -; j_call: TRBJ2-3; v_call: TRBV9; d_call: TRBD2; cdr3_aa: CASSARSRKLAGTLQDTQYF; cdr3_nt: TGTGCCAGCAGCGCACGAAGCCGCAAACTAGCGGGGACCCTCCAAGATACGCAGTATTTT
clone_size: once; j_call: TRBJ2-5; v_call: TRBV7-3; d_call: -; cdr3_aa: CASSPQGGRQETQYF; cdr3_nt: TGTGCCAGCAGCCCGCAGGGGGGTCGTCAAGAGACCCAGTACTTC
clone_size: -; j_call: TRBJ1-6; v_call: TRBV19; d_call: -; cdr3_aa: CASSMFFQVGYNSPLHF; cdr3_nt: TGTGCCAGTAGTATGTTTTTCCAGGTTGGGTATAATTCACCCCTCCACTTT
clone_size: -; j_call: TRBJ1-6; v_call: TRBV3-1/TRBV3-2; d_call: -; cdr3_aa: CASSQAQGGELSSYNSPLHF; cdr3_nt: TGTGCCAGCAGCCAAGCACAGGGTGGGGAACTAAGCTCCTATAATTCACCCCTCCACTTT
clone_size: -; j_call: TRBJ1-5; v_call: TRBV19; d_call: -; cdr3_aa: CASTLTGMGQPQHF; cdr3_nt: TGTGCCAGTACCCTCACAGGGATGGGTCAGCCCCAGCATTTT